Following are 2 T cell receptor beta chains from one sample sequenced in a study of blood T cells in healthy people across ages. The use of a sample-barcoded 5' primer and a J-beta primer mix characterized a second PCR of roughly 6 to 11 cycles. TCRdb recomputed calls from the 5' RACE reads with MiXCR, one row per CDR3 protein. In the table there are approximately 1.5 million distinct CDR3 sequences, roughly 32% of which are singletons. The sequencing sample was made of blood. The receptor source for this set is a woman in her twenties or thirties in good health.

The rearrangement uses TRBV20-1 and TRBJ2-7; no definite D call. Germline lookup yields CDR1 DFQATT and CDR2 SNEGSKA (reference sequence). Trimming pared 3 bases from V and 3 bases from J, leaving 6 bases between. This CDR3 contains 11 residues. DNA for the CDR3: TGCAGTGCTAGTTTGATCTACGAGCAGTACTTC. Its translation is CSASLIYEQYF.

V and J are TRBV4-2 and TRBJ2-1; the D gene is possibly TRBD1 (6 bases). V was trimmed by 0 bases and J by 8 bases, leaving 14 bases between them. CDR1 and CDR2 from the germline V gene are LGHNA and YNFKEQ. The CDR3 consists of 15 residues. CDR3 loop: CASSQDPDSVDEQFF. For the CDR3, the DNA is TGTGCCAGCAGCCAAGATCCGGACAGTGTGGATGAGCAGTTCTTC.